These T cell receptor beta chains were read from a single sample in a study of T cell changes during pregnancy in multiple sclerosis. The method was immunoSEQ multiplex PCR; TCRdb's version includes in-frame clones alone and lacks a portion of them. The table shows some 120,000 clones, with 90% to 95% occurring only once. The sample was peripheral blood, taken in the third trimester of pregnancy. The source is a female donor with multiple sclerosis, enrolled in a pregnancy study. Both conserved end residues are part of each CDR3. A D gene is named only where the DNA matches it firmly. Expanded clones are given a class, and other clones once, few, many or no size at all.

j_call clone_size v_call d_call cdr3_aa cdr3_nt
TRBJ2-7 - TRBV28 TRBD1 CASSLTQGPEQYF TGTGCCAGCAGTTTAACACAGGGGCCCGAGCAGTACTTC
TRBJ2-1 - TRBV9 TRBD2 CASSVGTSGNNEQFF TGTGCCAGCAGCGTAGGCACTAGCGGCAACAATGAGCAGTTCTTC
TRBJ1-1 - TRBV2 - CASSIGRDTEAFF TGTGCCAGCAGTATCGGCAGGGACACTGAAGCTTTCTTT
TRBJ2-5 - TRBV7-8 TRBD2 CASSPTSGKEETQYF TGTGCCAGCAGCCCGACTAGCGGGAAAGAAGAGACCCAGTACTTC
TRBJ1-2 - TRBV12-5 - CASGLVGEGQIGLINYGYTF TGTGCTAGTGGTTTGGTAGGGGAGGGGCAGATCGGCTTAATTAACTATGGCTACACCTTC
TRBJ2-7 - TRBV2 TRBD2 CASSLSGRRYEQYF TGTGCCAGCAGTCTGAGCGGGAGGAGGTACGAGCAGTACTTC
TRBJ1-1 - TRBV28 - CASSFSIGTEAFF TGTGCCAGCAGTTTTTCAATCGGCACTGAAGCTTTCTTT
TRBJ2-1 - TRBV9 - CASSVGTGNYNEQFF TGTGCCAGCAGCGTAGGCACAGGCAACTACAATGAGCAGTTCTTC
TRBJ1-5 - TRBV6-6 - CASMEAGEGNQPQHF TGTGCCAGCATGGAGGCCGGGGAGGGCAATCAGCCCCAGCATTTT
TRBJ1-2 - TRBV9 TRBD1 CASRPTGNYGYTF TGTGCCAGCAGGCCGACAGGGAACTATGGCTACACCTTC
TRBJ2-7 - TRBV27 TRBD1 CASSLSTGQGPHEQYF TGTGCCAGCAGTTTAAGTACGGGACAGGGGCCCCACGAGCAGTACTTC
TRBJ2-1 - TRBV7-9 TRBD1 CASRPNRGIARDDEQFF TGTGCCAGCAGGCCTAACAGGGGCATAGCGCGAGACGATGAGCAGTTCTTC
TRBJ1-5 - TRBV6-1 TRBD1 CASSSYGQVNQPQHF TGTGCCAGCAGTAGCTACGGACAGGTCAATCAGCCCCAGCATTTT
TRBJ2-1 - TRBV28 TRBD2 CALAPASGRDARFF TGTGCCCTCGCCCCCGCTAGCGGGAGGGACGCTCGGTTCTTC
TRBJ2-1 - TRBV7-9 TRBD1 CASSVDRGDTYNEQFF TGTGCCAGCAGCGTCGACAGGGGTGATACCTACAATGAGCAGTTCTTC
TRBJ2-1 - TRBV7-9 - CASSLNQRPYNEQFF TGTGCCAGCAGCTTAAACCAGCGGCCATACAATGAGCAGTTCTTC
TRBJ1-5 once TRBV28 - CASSLQGGNQAQHF TGTGCCAGCAGTTTACAGGGAGGGAATCAGGCCCAGCATTTT
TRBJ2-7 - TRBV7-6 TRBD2 CASSLGSSGSYEQYF TGTGCCAGCAGCTTAGGTTCTAGCGGCTCCTACGAGCAGTACTTC
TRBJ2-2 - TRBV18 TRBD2 CASSPPSGASTGELFF TGTGCCAGCTCACCTCCTAGCGGGGCGTCCACCGGGGAGCTGTTTTTT
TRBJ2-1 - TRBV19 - CASGELAIHEQFF TGTGCCAGTGGGGAACTAGCCATCCATGAGCAGTTCTTC
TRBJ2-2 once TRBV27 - CASSPRGRTGELFF TGTGCCAGCAGTCCTCGAGGGAGGACCGGGGAGCTGTTTTTT
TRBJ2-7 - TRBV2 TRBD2 CASKGGRVYEQYF TGTGCCAGCAAGGGCGGGAGGGTCTACGAGCAGTACTTC
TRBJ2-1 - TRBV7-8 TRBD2 CASSPPGGWSYNEQFF TGTGCCAGCAGCCCCCCGGGGGGGTGGTCCTACAATGAGCAGTTCTTC
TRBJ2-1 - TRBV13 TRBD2 CASSEGLAGGTIYNEQFF TGTGCCAGCAGCGAGGGACTAGCGGGAGGGACAATCTACAATGAGCAGTTCTTC